The 22 T cell receptor beta chains below all came from one sample that was sequenced in a study of blood T cell repertoires in COVID-19 (TCRdb year 2020). Libraries were made using the immunoSEQ multiplex PCR assay. TCRdb stores this immuneACCESS table with in-frame sequences only. Part of the clones is absent; in the studies checked, under half of the shortfall reflects unresolved V genes, and no reason is known for the rest. Here the sample has around 69,000 clones; 70% to 90% occur a single time. The ten largest clones capture 6.9% of the sample. Sequencing was carried out using peripheral blood. The receptors come from a middle-aged man with active COVID-19.

This sequence joins TRBV9 and TRBJ2-3, with TRBD2 identical over 10 bases. There are 16 residues in the CDR3. Germline V gene lookup returns CDR1 SGDLS and CDR2 YYNGEE. Trimming at V came to 2 bases and at J to 0 bases, leaving 3 bases not matched to a gene. CDR3 sequence (DNA): TGTGCCAGCAGCGTGACTAGCGGGCATAGCACAGATACGCAGTATTTT. This codes for CASSVTSGHSTDTQYF. Variable domain in full (rest from reference TRBV9 and TRBJ2-3): DSGVTQTPKHLITATGQRVTLRCSPRSGDLSVYWYQQSLDQGLQFLIQYYNGEERAKGNILERFSAQQFPDLHSELNLSSLELGDSALYFCASSVTSGHSTDTQYFGPGTRLTVL.

The J gene is TRBJ1-6, the V gene TRBV25-1; TRBD1 might be the D (5 bases). The germline V gene has CDR1 MGHDK and CDR2 SYGVNS. The CDR3 has 15 residues. The V end was cut by 1 base, the J end by 9 bases, with 13 bases between. In DNA form, the CDR3 reads TGTGCCAGCAGTGAATTGGGGGGACTGTTTTCACCCCTCCACTTT. Translated: CASSELGGLFSPLHF. The full variable domain, with the rest looked up from reference TRBV25-1 and TRBJ1-6, is EADIYQTPRYLVIGTGKKITLECSQTMGHDKMYWYQQDPGMELHLIHYSYGVNSTEKGDLSSESTVSRIRTEHFPLTLESARPSHTSQYLCASSELGGLFSPLHFGNGTRLTVT.

The chain links TRBV6-5 to TRBJ1-1; 12 bases line up with TRBD1. Germline values: CDR1 MNHEY, CDR2 SVGAGI. The ends lost 5 bases at V and 1 base at J; junction bases unmatched: 2. The CDR3 is 15 residues long. CDR3 region: CASSRDRGRNTEAFF. The CDR3 coding sequence is TGTGCCAGCAGTCGGGACAGGGGGCGGAACACTGAAGCTTTCTTT.

The chain combines TRBV18 with TRBJ2-1, with D unclear. This CDR3 is built from 13 residues. The germline CDR1 and CDR2 sequences are KGHSH and LQKENI. V lost 3 bases to trimming and J lost 5 bases, with 8 bases between them. The CDR3 region is CASSPSLDNEQFF. The CDR3 DNA reads TGTGCCAGCTCACCCTCTTTAGACAATGAGCAGTTCTTC.

V and J are TRBV30 and TRBJ2-3; TRBD2 aligns across 8 bases. Germline-derived CDR1 and CDR2 are GTSNPN and SVGIG (reference sequence). V shed 2 bases and J 5 bases; nucleotides not matched to a gene: 18. The CDR3 spans 18 residues. CDR3 coding DNA: TGTGCCTGGAGTAAGGGATTAGCTCTCGGGAGGGCCGGAGATACGCAGTATTTT. Protein product: CAWSKGLALGRAGDTQYF.

V gene TRBV5-1 combines with J gene TRBJ2-5; 7 bases are shared with TRBD2. CDR1 SGHRS and CDR2 YFSETQ come from the germline V gene. This CDR3 is 16 amino acids long. Trimming took 4 bases from V and 1 from J; bases not matched to a gene: 10. The CDR3 protein is CASSPGGVVGQETQYF. CDR3 DNA: TGCGCCAGCAGCCCTGGGGGGGTAGTCGGCCAAGAGACCCAGTACTTC.

This chain joins TRBV18 and TRBJ1-5; no definite D call. The CDR3 runs 14 residues. Trimming shortened V by 3 bases and J by 7 bases, and 13 bases separated the two germline ends. Germline V gives CDR1 KGHSH, CDR2 LQKENI. Here the CDR3 reads CASSPGPRNQPQHF. The CDR3 coding sequence is TGTGCCAGCTCACCGGGCCCCCGGAACCAGCCCCAGCATTTT.

The rearrangement uses TRBV5-1 and TRBJ2-6; the match to TRBD1 covers 9 bases. V shed 4 bases and J 2 bases; nucleotides not matched to a gene: 4. The CDR3 loop spans 16 amino acids. CDR1 and CDR2 (germline): SGHRS, YFSETQ. In DNA, the CDR3 is TGCGCCAGCAGCATCGGGACAGGGACTGGGGCCAACGTCCTGACTTTC. This translates into CASSIGTGTGANVLTF.

The rearrangement links TRBV5-4 to TRBJ1-1; the match to TRBD1 covers 8 bases. This CDR3 is 15 amino acids long. Germline assignment: CDR1 SGHNT and CDR2 YYREEE (reference sequence). J was trimmed by 4 bases and V by 2 bases; bases with no gene match: 7. CDR3 residues: CASSFTTGVSTEAFF. The CDR3 bases are TGTGCCAGCAGCTTTACGACAGGGGTGAGCACTGAAGCTTTCTTT.

The J gene is TRBJ1-6, the V gene TRBV10-3; possible D gene TRBD1, 5 bases. Deletions cut 3 bases from V and 7 bases from J, with 10 bases between. Germline V lookup: CDR1 ENHRY, CDR2 SYGVKD. The CDR3 has 14 amino acids. CDR3 DNA sequence: TGTGCCATCAGTGATGGTGACAGCAATTCACCCCTCCACTTT. Translating gives CAISDGDSNSPLHF.

This chain uses TRBV5-1 with TRBJ2-5, with 12 bases that match TRBD2. CDR3 length: 18 amino acids. The V gene end was trimmed by 0 bases and the J gene end by 2 bases; junction bases not matched to a gene: 8. Looked up from germline, CDR1 is SGHRS and CDR2 is YFSETQ. The CDR3 loop is CASSLAKTSGSSQETQYF. DNA of the CDR3: TGCGCCAGCAGCTTGGCCAAGACTAGCGGGAGTAGTCAAGAGACCCAGTACTTC.

The V call is TRBV5-1, the J call TRBJ1-4, with TRBD1 matching 8 bases. V gave up 3 bases and J gave up 0 bases; unmatched junction bases: 4. This CDR3 is built from 16 residues. The germline V gene has CDR1 SGHRS and CDR2 YFSETQ. The CDR3 spells CASSWTGTATNEKLFF. CDR3 bases: TGCGCCAGCAGCTGGACAGGGACTGCAACTAATGAAAAACTGTTTTTT.

The chain joins TRBV5-1 to TRBJ2-5; 9 bases agree with TRBD1. V trimming: 3 bases; J trimming: 5 bases; junction bases outside the gene matches: 5. The germline CDR1 and CDR2 sequences are SGHRS and YFSETQ. The CDR3 is made up of 14 amino acids. CDR3 protein: CASSYGQGRETQYF. The CDR3 coding sequence is TGCGCCAGCAGCTACGGACAGGGGCGGGAGACCCAGTACTTC. Using reference TRBV5-1 and TRBJ2-5 for the parts outside the CDR3, the full variable domain is KAGVTQTPRYLIKTRGQQVTLSCSPISGHRSVSWYQQTPGQGLQFLFEYFSETQRNKGNFPGRFSGRQFSNSRSEMNVSTLELGDSALYLCASSYGQGRETQYFGPGTRLLVL.

The V gene is TRBV19, the J gene TRBJ2-1; 10 bases align to TRBD2. The trim removed 5 bases at V and 6 bases at J, leaving 4 bases unmatched. CDR3 length equals 14 residues. The germline gives CDR1 LNHDA, CDR2 SQIVND (reference sequence). The CDR3 sequence is CASSLWTSGNEQFF. Here the CDR3 DNA reads TGTGCCAGTAGTCTCTGGACTAGCGGCAATGAGCAGTTCTTC.

The chain uses TRBV18 and TRBJ2-7, with D tentatively TRBD1 (6 bases). The CDR3 runs to 13 residues. V was pared by 3 bases and J by 6 bases, with 12 bases between. Germline lookup yields CDR1 KGHSH and CDR2 LQKENI. The CDR3 sequence is CASSPNTGTEQYF. The CDR3 bases are TGTGCCAGCTCACCCAATACAGGGACCGAGCAGTACTTC.

The V gene is TRBV3-1 (or the pseudogene TRBV3-2), the J gene TRBJ2-1; TRBD1 matches 7 bases. This CDR3 has 15 amino acids. Germline V gene data show CDR1 as LGHDT and CDR2 as YNNKEL (reference sequence). After removal of 4 bases from V and 6 bases from J, the junction contained 9 bases not matched to a gene. The CDR3 sequence: CASSLTGGQPNEQFF. For the CDR3, the DNA is TGTGCCAGCAGCCTTACTGGGGGACAGCCCAATGAGCAGTTCTTC.

CDR3 DNA: TGTGCCAGCTCACCACTCCGGGGGGGGCATCTTGGTAATTCACCCCTCCACTTT. It specifies CASSPLRGGHLGNSPLHF. The rearrangement uses TRBV18 and TRBJ1-6, with D tentatively TRBD1 (6 bases). V dropped 1 base and J dropped 6 bases, with 19 bases sitting between them. Germline CDR1 and CDR2: KGHSH and LQKENI. The CDR3 loop spans 18 amino acids.

V gene TRBV11-2 combines with J gene TRBJ2-1, with D tentatively TRBD1 (6 bases). CDR1 is SGHAT and CDR2 is FQNNGV in the germline V gene. This CDR3 region has 14 residues. Trimming removed 1 base from V and 8 bases from J, with 12 bases in between. The CDR3 loop is CASSLGAGVDEQFF. The CDR3 coding sequence is TGTGCCAGCAGCTTAGGAGCAGGGGTCGATGAGCAGTTCTTC.

The genes are TRBV19 and TRBJ2-1, with 9 bases matching TRBD2. Germline CDR1 LNHDA, CDR2 SQIVND (reference sequence). There are 16 residues in the CDR3. Germline trimming cut 6 bases from V and 10 bases from J; bases unmatched to any gene: 16. The CDR3 is CASSANPPGLAGEQFF. CDR3 nucleotides: TGTGCCAGTAGCGCAAACCCCCCGGGACTAGCCGGAGAGCAGTTCTTC. The full variable domain, in which reference TRBV19 and TRBJ2-1 provide the parts outside the CDR3, is DGGITQSPKYLFRKEGQNVTLSCEQNLNHDAMYWYRQDPGQGLRLIYYSQIVNDFQKGDIAEGYSVSREKKESFPLTVTSAQKNPTAFYLCASSANPPGLAGEQFFGPGTRLTVL.

This chain joins TRBV12-3 or TRBV12-4 and TRBJ1-2; D remains unclear. Trimming pared 4 bases from V and 5 bases from J, leaving 5 bases between. The CDR3 sequence is 11 residues long. The CDR3, as DNA: TGTGCCAGCAGTTCCAATTATGGCTACACCTTC. Its translation: CASSSNYGYTF.

The chain joins TRBV7-3 to TRBJ2-6, with 7 bases that match TRBD1. The CDR3 extends over 16 amino acids. The V and J ends lost 5 bases and 0 bases, in that order; junction bases with no gene match: 4. Germline V gene data show CDR1 as SGHTA and CDR2 as FQGTGA. The CDR3 is CASSNRGSSGANVLTF. CDR3 sequence (DNA): TGTGCCAGCAGCAACAGGGGAAGCTCTGGGGCCAACGTCCTGACTTTC.

Comments on this clone: A read error may account for a junction end that differs from germline. The J gene is TRBJ1-2, the V gene TRBV5-1, with 9 bases that match TRBD1. The CDR3 spans 14 residues. CDR1 is SGHRS and CDR2 is YFSETQ in the germline V gene. CDR3 coding DNA: TGCGCCAGCAGGTTGGGACAGGGTTACTATGGCTACACCTTC. It encodes CASRLGQGYYGYTF.